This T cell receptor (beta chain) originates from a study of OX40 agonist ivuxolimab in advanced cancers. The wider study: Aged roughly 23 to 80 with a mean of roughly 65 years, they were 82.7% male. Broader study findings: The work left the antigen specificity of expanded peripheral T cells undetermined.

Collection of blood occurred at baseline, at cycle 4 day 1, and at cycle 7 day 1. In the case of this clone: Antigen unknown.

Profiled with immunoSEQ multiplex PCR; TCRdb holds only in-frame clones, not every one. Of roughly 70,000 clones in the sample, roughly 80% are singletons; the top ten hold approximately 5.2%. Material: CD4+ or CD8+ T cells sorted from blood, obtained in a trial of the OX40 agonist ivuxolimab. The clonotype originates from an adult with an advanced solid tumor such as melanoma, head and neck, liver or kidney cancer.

The CDR3 bases are TGTGCCAGCAGCTTAAACCCAGCTCTCTCTGGAAACACCATATATTTT. This gives the protein CASSLNPALSGNTIYF. The chain couples TRBV7-2 to TRBJ1-3, with unresolved D. Trimming pared 2 bases from V and 0 bases from J, leaving 11 bases between. CDR1 and CDR2 from the germline V gene are SGHTA and FQGNSA. The length of the CDR3 is 16 residues.